This T cell receptor (beta chain) was observed in a study of shared clonotypes between healthy human individuals. Study-level findings and limits: Measured sharing among donors was expected to vary with sequencing depth.

Donors comprised only Caucasian adults living in Nashville, Tennessee. V dropped 3 bases and J dropped 5; count of bases not matched to a gene: 1. The germline gives CDR1 SQVTM, CDR2 ANQGSEA. The CDR3 sequence is 11 residues long. TCRdb's table, derived via immunoSEQ multiplex PCR, lists solely in-frame clones and lacks some. Of about 490,000 clones in the sample, about 79% were seen once. Concerning this clone itself: Its antigen is currently unknown.

The source is a woman in her 40s in good health. Some clones in this sample may be carry-over from other donors' samples. This chain uses TRBV29-1 with TRBJ2-7, with 7 bases matching TRBD2. Sequencing was performed on PBMCs. CDR3 residues: CSVERGNEQYF. CDR3 coding DNA: TGCAGCGTTGAGCGGGGGAACGAGCAGTACTTC.